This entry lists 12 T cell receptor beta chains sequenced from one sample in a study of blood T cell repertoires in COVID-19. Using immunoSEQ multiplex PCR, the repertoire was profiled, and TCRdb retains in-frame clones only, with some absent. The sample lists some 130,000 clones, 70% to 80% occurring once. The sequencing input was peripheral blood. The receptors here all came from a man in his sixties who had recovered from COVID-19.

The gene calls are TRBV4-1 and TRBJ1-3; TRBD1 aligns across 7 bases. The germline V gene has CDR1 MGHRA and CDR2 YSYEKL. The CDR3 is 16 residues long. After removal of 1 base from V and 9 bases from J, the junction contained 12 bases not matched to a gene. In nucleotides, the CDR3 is TGCGCCAGCAGCCAAGTAGGGGGACAGTCAACAAGCACCATATATTTT. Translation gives CASSQVGGQSTSTIYF.

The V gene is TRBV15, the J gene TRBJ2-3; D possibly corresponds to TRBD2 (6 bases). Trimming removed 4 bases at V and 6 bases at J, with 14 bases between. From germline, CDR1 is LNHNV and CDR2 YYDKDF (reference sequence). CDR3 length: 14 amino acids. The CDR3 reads CATSTLLGGDTQYF. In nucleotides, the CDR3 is TGTGCCACCAGCACCCTGCTTGGGGGGGATACGCAGTATTTT.

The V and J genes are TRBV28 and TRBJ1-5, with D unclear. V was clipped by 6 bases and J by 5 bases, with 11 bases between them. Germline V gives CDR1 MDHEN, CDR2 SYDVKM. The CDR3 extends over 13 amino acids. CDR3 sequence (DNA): TGTGCCAGCAGCCTACAGAATTATCAGCCCCAGCATTTT. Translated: CASSLQNYQPQHF.

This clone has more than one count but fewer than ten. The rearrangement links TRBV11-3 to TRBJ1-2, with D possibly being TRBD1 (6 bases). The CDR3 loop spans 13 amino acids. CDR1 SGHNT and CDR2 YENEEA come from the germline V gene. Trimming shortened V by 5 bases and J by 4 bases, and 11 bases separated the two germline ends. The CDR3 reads CASSPGHSYGYTF. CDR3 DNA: TGTGCCAGCAGCCCGGGACATAGCTATGGCTACACCTTC.

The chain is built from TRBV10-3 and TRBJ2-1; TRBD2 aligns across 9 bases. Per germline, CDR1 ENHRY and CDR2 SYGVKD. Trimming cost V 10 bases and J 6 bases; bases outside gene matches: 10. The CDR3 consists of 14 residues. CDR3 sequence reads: CATHLERGANEQFF. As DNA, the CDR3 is TGTGCCACCCACCTCGAGCGGGGGGCCAATGAGCAGTTCTTC.

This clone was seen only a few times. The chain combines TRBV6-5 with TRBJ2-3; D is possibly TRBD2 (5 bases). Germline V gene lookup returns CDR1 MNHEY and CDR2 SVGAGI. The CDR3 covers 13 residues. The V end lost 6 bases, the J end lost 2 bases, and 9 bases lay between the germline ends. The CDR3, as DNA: TGTGCCAGCAGCGGGAAACTCACAGATACGCAGTATTTT. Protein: CASSGKLTDTQYF.

The CDR3 DNA reads TGTGCCATCAGTCCTGCCCGGGACACTGGAAACACCATATATTTT. Its translation: CAISPARDTGNTIYF. This chain uses TRBV10-3 with TRBJ1-3; weak D call: TRBD1 (6 bases). V lost 5 bases, J lost 2 bases, and 13 bases lay in between. This CDR3 comprises 15 residues. The germline gives CDR1 ENHRY, CDR2 SYGVKD.

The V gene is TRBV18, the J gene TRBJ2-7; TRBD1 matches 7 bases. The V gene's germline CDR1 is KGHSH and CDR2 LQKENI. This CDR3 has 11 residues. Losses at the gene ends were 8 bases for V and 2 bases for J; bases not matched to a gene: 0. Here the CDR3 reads CASRGPYEQYF. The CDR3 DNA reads TGTGCCAGCAGGGGGCCCTACGAGCAGTACTTC.

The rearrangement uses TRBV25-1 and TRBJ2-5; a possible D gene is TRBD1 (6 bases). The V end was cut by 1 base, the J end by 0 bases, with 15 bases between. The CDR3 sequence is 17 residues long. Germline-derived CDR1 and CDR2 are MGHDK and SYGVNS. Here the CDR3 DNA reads TGTGCCAGCAGTGAATCCACACAGGGCCCGGACCAAGAGACCCAGTACTTC. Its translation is CASSESTQGPDQETQYF.

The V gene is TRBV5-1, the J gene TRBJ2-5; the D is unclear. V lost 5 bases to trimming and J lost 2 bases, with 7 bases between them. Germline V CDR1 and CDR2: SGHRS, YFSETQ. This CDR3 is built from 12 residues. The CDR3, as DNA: TGCGCCAGCAGTCTAAAGCAAGAGACCCAGTACTTC. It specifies CASSLKQETQYF.

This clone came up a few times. CDR3 DNA: TGTGCCAGCAGTTATTGGGGCCCCACAGATACGCAGTATTTT. As protein: CASSYWGPTDTQYF. The rearrangement uses TRBV28 and TRBJ2-3, with D perhaps matching TRBD1 (5 bases). Germline-derived CDR1 and CDR2 are MDHEN and SYDVKM. The CDR3 extends over 14 amino acids. The V end was cut by 4 bases, the J end by 2 bases, with 10 bases between.

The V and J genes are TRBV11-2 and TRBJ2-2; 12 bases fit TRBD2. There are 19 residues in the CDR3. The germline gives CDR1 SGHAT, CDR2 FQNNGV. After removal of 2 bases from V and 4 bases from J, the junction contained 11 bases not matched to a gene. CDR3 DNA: TGTGCCAGCAGCTTAACCACGACTAGCGGGGGCCCACTCACCGGGGAGCTGTTTTTT. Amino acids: CASSLTTTSGGPLTGELFF.